This T cell receptor beta chain was identified during a study of cytomegalovirus exposure and HLA in healthy donors. General study points: V segments that were indistinguishable, TRBV6-2 and TRBV6-3 among them, were omitted from analysis. The authors later found TCR association rates varying by HLA locus, with DRB1 most and HLA-C fewest. In a later analysis, a missense DCLRE1C variant was linked to TCR beta V- and J-gene trimming. A few CMV-associated chains were confirmed in vitro to be specific for CMV antigens.

PCR employed 60 Vbeta and 13 Jbeta primers. TCRdb's table, derived via immunoSEQ multiplex PCR, lists solely in-frame clones and lacks some. The sample shows about 200,000 clones, 82% of them seen only once. Trimming took off 9 bases at V and 4 bases at J, with 12 bases between the two ends. Germline CDR1 reads MNHEY; CDR2 reads SVGAGI. The CDR3 runs 12 residues. Remarks on this clone: What it recognizes is unknown.

The sequenced material came from PBMCs. This clonotype originated in a woman between 45 and 60 years old in good health and CMV-seropositive. The rearrangement uses TRBV6-5 and TRBJ1-2; D might be TRBD1 (6 bases). Here the CDR3 reads CASWAGAYGYTF. The DNA of the CDR3 is TGTGCCAGTTGGGCAGGGGCCTATGGCTACACCTTC.